This entry features one TCR beta chain sequence. This clone was counted between two and nine times. It lacks a known antigen. No base quality information exists; no much larger clone differs at one position. This sample is part of a study of beta chain features in type 1 diabetes (dated by TCRdb to between 2018 and 2020). For context, the study as a whole: No differences in mean age, gender distribution, total cell number or subset yield were found between patients and healthy donors. A total of 90 million to 130 million sorted cells were examined across all samples, and a strong correlation was observed between cell number per subset and RNA yield. The study compared the TCRB repertoires of sorted circulating CD4+ T cell subsets in recently diagnosed type 1 diabetes patients with those in matched healthy donors. Regulatory and stem cell-like memory subsets were obtained from only 8 patients and roughly 8 healthy donors, while naive and central memory subsets were obtained from all 30 or so donors.

The entire amount of isolated RNA was reverse transcribed using the High Capacity cDNA Reverse Transcription Kit, so the sequenced TCRB transcripts were expressed ones. Deep immunoSEQ sequencing was applied to naive, central memory and regulatory T cell samples, giving an average of roughly 3.5 million total reads per sample. Sorted cells were lysed in RLT buffer and RNA was extracted with DNase-treated RNeasy Micro or Mini kits, depending on cell number. To prevent cross-contamination, every cell subset was processed on its own, while patient and healthy donor samples were processed together. The immunoSEQ multiplex PCR was used to amplify TCRB sequences from cDNA, yielding 87-bp fragments that span the CDR3 region. Sequencing of the amplicons was done on the Illumina HiSeq platform. The study's own analysis went as follows. PCR bias was computationally corrected using synthetic template baselines, reads within Hamming distance 2 were collapsed, and singletons that could not be merged were discarded. Reads were aligned to IMGT to assign V, D and J genes, CDR3 length, and insertions or deletions at six rearrangement sites. Clonotype counts were normalized to sorted cell number within each subset before computing true diversity and Gini coefficients with the tcR R package. Repertoire sharing was quantified using the overlap coefficient calculated on TCRB nucleotide sequences. As a proxy for the pre-selection repertoire, out-of-frame TCRB sequences from naive cells were analyzed. The source is immuneACCESS, and TCRdb retained only in-frame sequences with V and J called. Part of the clones is not carried over; for the studies checked, unresolved V genes explain less than half of this, and the remainder is unexplained. The V and J calls and clone size come from that table; D and trimming were worked out from the DNA. This sample lists approximately 260,000 clones; about a fifth were detected once. The ten most abundant clones make up more than 0.025% of the sample.

Overall results and qualifications from the work: In all four CD4+ subsets, TCRB CDR3 length was moderately but significantly shorter in type 1 diabetes patients. Because cDNA was sequenced instead of genomic DNA, highly expressing activated cells could be over-represented, though the groups showed no difference in activation or CD3 levels. HLA sub-analyses involved small numbers of individuals, so any influence of HLA type on TCRB rearrangement remained unresolved. PCR may preferentially amplify shorter templates, but because patient and control samples were amplified and corrected together, any resulting skew would affect both groups equally. Fewer insertions and more nucleotide deletions at VDJ recombination sites were observed in patients with type 1 diabetes, implying thymic rearrangement abnormalities. Naive, central memory and regulatory TCRB repertoires appeared to be more similar among patients than among healthy donors.

A single peripheral blood draw of around 100 mL on average was collected from each donor into heparinised tubes. Naive, central memory, regulatory and stem cell-like memory CD4+ T cells were sorted on a BD FACSAria II using a panel including CD45RO, CCR7, CD25, CD127, CD95 and CD27. Every sorted population had a purity above 95%. Right away, PBMCs were isolated by Lymphoprep density gradient centrifugation and were stained directly, with no culture step. So that batch effects would be minimized, each experiment stained and sorted samples in pairs, pairing one healthy donor with one patient. Sequenced sample: naive CD4+ T cells from blood. According to the study, the label for this sample's cell subset or site signals: true naive CD4+ T cells. This TCR was sampled from a woman in her thirties or forties with type 1 diabetes.

The base sequence is TGTGCCAGCAGCTTAGGACAGGATAGTTCCTACGAGCAGTACTTC. Translation gives CASSLGQDSSYEQYF. Recombination joined TRBV11-2 with TRBJ2-7; the D gene is possibly TRBD1, with 6 bases matching. The germline ends are 11 bases apart after V is trimmed by 1 base and J by 1 base. The germline V gene specifies SGHAT as CDR1 and FQNNGV as CDR2. Including the terminal cysteine and phenylalanine, the CDR3 comprises 15 residues. The sequence is cut down to CDR3 DNA, 45 bases in frame from base 1.